The 20 T cell receptor beta chains reported below all come from one sample, sequenced in a study of T-cell reconstitution after alpha-beta-depleted transplantation in children. For TCRbeta, the library was prepared with unique molecular identifiers. In TCRdb, the PCR reads were re-called with MiXCR into one record per CDR3 protein. Among roughly 500,000 distinct CDR3 sequences listed, approximately 16% were seen once. The sample consisted of PBMCs from the stem cell graft donor, taken from the stem cell graft. The receptors stem from a human donor who donated a stem cell graft to a child with acute lymphoblastic leukemia.

The V gene is TRBV12-3 or TRBV12-4, the J gene TRBJ2-2, with D hard to call. The CDR3 spans 16 residues. The germline V and J ends were trimmed by 5 bases and 4 bases, with 17 bases remaining between them. The CDR3 spells CASSAGPRVLTGELFF. The CDR3 DNA reads TGTGCCAGCAGTGCCGGACCTAGGGTCCTCACCGGGGAGCTGTTTTTT.

This clonotype was picked up a small number of times. The CDR3 reads CASSQGQGDQETQYF. The CDR3 DNA is TGCGCCAGCAGCCAGGGACAGGGGGACCAAGAGACCCAGTACTTC. The chain is built from TRBV4-1 and TRBJ2-5; 11 bases align to TRBD1. This CDR3 is built from 15 residues. Losses at the gene ends were 3 bases for V and 0 bases for J; bases not matched to a gene: 0. In germline, CDR1 is MGHRA, CDR2 YSYEKL.

The chain recombines TRBV11-1 with TRBJ2-7, with D possibly called TRBD1 or TRBD2 (5 bases each). The CDR3 consists of 13 residues. Germline loops: CDR1 SGHAT, CDR2 FQDESV (reference sequence). Trimming stripped 8 bases from V and 2 bases from J, with 13 bases between. In DNA form, the CDR3 reads TGTGCCAGCGGGACGGCGGGTCCCTACGAGCAGTACTTC. Encoded protein: CASGTAGPYEQYF.

The V gene is TRBV15, the J gene TRBJ2-5, with TRBD2 identical over 11 bases. Germline CDR1 reads LNHNV; CDR2 reads YYDKDF (reference sequence). The CDR3 extends over 16 amino acids. With V trimmed by 5 bases and J by 2 bases, 7 bases remained unmatched. The CDR3 spells CATSHGLAGGQETQYF. CDR3 nucleotide sequence: TGTGCCACCAGCCACGGGCTAGCGGGAGGTCAAGAGACCCAGTACTTC.

This clonotype was observed a handful of times. The chain recombines TRBV15 with TRBJ1-2, with 9 bases that match TRBD1. Germline CDR1 is LNHNV and CDR2 is YYDKDF (reference sequence). The CDR3 is 14 residues long. Trimming removed 3 bases from V and 7 bases from J; junction bases left unmatched: 6. The CDR3 DNA is TGTGCCACCAGCAGGGGAGGGACAGGGCTTGGCTACACCTTC. Translation gives CATSRGGTGLGYTF.

The rearrangement uses TRBV5-8 and TRBJ2-7; D uncertain. There are 17 residues in the CDR3. V lost 1 base, J lost 2 bases, and 19 bases lay in between. Germline assignment: CDR1 SGHTS and CDR2 YDEGEE. CDR3 region: CASSLFSFGLVTYEQYF. CDR3 nucleotides: TGTGCCAGCAGCTTGTTCTCATTCGGATTAGTCACCTACGAGCAGTACTTC.

The rearrangement joins TRBV27 to TRBJ1-2; 8 nucleotides align to TRBD1. V lost 6 bases and J lost 8; bases outside the gene matches: 17. The CDR3 consists of 16 residues. Germline CDR1 is MNHEY and CDR2 is SMNVEV (reference sequence). The CDR3 DNA reads as TGTGCCAGCAGACTCCAACCCAGAGACAGGGGTAACGGCTACACCTTC. Translated, it gives CASRLQPRDRGNGYTF.

The V and J genes are TRBV5-1 and TRBJ1-1, with 7 bases aligning to TRBD1. V dropped 3 bases and J dropped 0; count of bases not matched to a gene: 5. In germline, CDR1 is SGHRS, CDR2 YFSETQ. The CDR3 totals 15 residues. The CDR3 bases are TGCGCCAGCAGCTCGCAACAGGGGATGAACACTGAAGCTTTCTTT. It yields the protein CASSSQQGMNTEAFF.

This clonotype has only a few counts. The rearrangement joins TRBV9 to TRBJ1-1, with 8 bases identical to TRBD1. The germline CDR1 and CDR2 sequences are SGDLS and YYNGEE. V lost 3 bases to trimming and J lost 1 base; unmatched junction nucleotides: 5. The CDR3 length is 15 residues. The CDR3 region has the DNA TGTGCCAGCAGCGCTACAGGGGGAGGGAACACTGAAGCTTTCTTT. As protein: CASSATGGGNTEAFF.

This clonotype has a handful of counts. The chain is built from TRBV7-8 and TRBJ1-1, with D unresolved. V lost 5 bases and J lost 7, with 14 bases in between. Germline CDR1 is SGHVS and CDR2 is FQNEAQ. This CDR3 comprises 13 residues. The CDR3 DNA reads TGTGCCAGCAGCCCGACCCCGGTCGGTGAAGCTTTCTTT. It yields the protein CASSPTPVGEAFF.

The chain has TRBV12-3 or TRBV12-4 and TRBJ2-2; TRBD1 agrees at 9 bases. V shed 5 bases and J 0 bases; nucleotides not matched to a gene: 1. CDR3 length: 15 amino acids. The CDR3 bases are TGTGCCAGCAGTACAGGGGGCGCGAACACCGGGGAGCTGTTTTTT. It yields the protein CASSTGGANTGELFF.

The chain links TRBV3-1 to TRBJ2-4; TRBD2 matches 8 bases. In germline, CDR1 is LGHDT, CDR2 YNNKEL (reference sequence). V trimming: 0 bases; J trimming: 15 bases; junction bases outside the gene matches: 13. The CDR3 sequence is 15 residues long. CDR3 nucleotide sequence: TGTGCCAGCAGCCAAGATCCGAACAGCGGGAGAGTGAGGTACTTC. Translation: CASSQDPNSGRVRYF.

V gene TRBV20-1 combines with J gene TRBJ1-1, with D uncertain. The length of the CDR3 is 14 residues. Trimming cost V 2 bases and J 0 bases, with 10 bases left between them. Germline assignment: CDR1 DFQATT and CDR2 SNEGSKA (reference sequence). CDR3 in DNA: TGCAGTGCTAGAAAATACAGCTTGAACACTGAAGCTTTCTTT. It yields the protein CSARKYSLNTEAFF.

This clonotype was counted between two and nine times. The J gene is TRBJ2-2, the V gene TRBV5-1; 9 bases match TRBD2. Per the germline V gene, CDR1 is SGHRS and CDR2 is YFSETQ. V was pared by 0 bases and J by 6 bases, with 6 bases of the junction left unmatched. The CDR3 runs 16 residues. DNA of the CDR3: TGCGCCAGCAGCTTGGATAATAGCGGGAGTTCCGGGGAGCTGTTTTTT. Amino acid sequence: CASSLDNSGSSGELFF.

V usage is TRBV5-1 and J usage is TRBJ2-7; the match to TRBD1 covers 7 bases. Germline lookup yields CDR1 SGHRS and CDR2 YFSETQ. V lost 1 base to trimming and J lost 7 bases; unmatched junction nucleotides: 14. This CDR3 is 16 amino acids long. CDR3 region: CASSLIPGQTYEEQYF. The CDR3 coding sequence is TGCGCCAGCAGCTTGATTCCGGGACAGACCTACGAGGAGCAGTACTTC.

The table lists this clonotype with a few counts. The chain is built from TRBV6-1 and TRBJ2-6, with 8 bases aligning to TRBD1. This CDR3 spans 17 amino acids. V dropped 4 bases and J dropped 0; count of bases not matched to a gene: 5. From germline, CDR1 is MNHNS and CDR2 SASEGT. CDR3 sequence (DNA): TGTGCCAGCAGTGCAAGACAGGGGAACTCTGGGGCCAACGTCCTGACTTTC. Amino acids: CASSARQGNSGANVLTF.

This chain connects TRBV9 to TRBJ2-7; 8 nucleotides line up with TRBD1. The CDR3 length is 15 residues. J was trimmed by 1 base and V by 0 bases; bases with no gene match: 3. The V gene's germline CDR1 is SGDLS and CDR2 YYNGEE. CDR3 in amino acids: CASSVVGTGSYEQYF. CDR3 bases: TGTGCCAGCAGCGTAGTTGGGACAGGATCCTACGAGCAGTACTTC.

This clonotype occurred many times. The V gene is TRBV5-1, the J gene TRBJ2-5, with D possibly TRBD2 on 5 matching bases. Between the trimmed V and J ends, which lost 2 bases and 5 bases, there was a span of 10 bases. The CDR3 covers 13 residues. Germline V lookup: CDR1 SGHRS, CDR2 YFSETQ. The CDR3 here is CASSFGVAETQYF. Written as DNA, the CDR3 is TGCGCCAGCAGCTTTGGGGTAGCGGAGACCCAGTACTTC.

This clonotype was detected only a few times. This rearrangement joins TRBV21-1 to TRBJ2-7; TRBD1, the table's D call, was not compared with the DNA. TRBV21-1 is recorded as a pseudogene. This CDR3 has 14 residues. In nucleotides, the CDR3 is TGTGCCAGCAGCAAAGAGGGCCAGGGATACGAGCAGTACTTC. Translated: CASSKEGQGYEQYF.

This clonotype was observed a handful of times. This chain links TRBV5-1 with TRBJ2-3; D may be TRBD2 (6 bases). V shed 5 bases and J shed 0 bases, with 10 bases lying between them. CDR3 length equals 14 residues. Germline-derived CDR1 and CDR2 are SGHRS and YFSETQ. The CDR3 DNA follows: TGCGCCAGCAGAACCGGGACTAGCACAGATACGCAGTATTTT. Protein sequence: CASRTGTSTDTQYF.